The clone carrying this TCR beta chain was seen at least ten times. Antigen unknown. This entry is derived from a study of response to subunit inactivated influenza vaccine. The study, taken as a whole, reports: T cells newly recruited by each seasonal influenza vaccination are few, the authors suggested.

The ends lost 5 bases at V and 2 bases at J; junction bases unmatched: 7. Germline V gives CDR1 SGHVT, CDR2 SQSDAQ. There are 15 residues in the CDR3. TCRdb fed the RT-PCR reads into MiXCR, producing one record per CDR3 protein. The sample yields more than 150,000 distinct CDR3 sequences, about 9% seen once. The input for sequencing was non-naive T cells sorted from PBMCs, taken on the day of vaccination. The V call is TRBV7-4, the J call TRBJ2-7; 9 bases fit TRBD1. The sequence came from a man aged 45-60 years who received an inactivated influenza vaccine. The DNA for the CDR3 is TGTGCCAGCAGCATTCAGGACAGGGGTGCCTACGAGCAGTACTTC. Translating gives CASSIQDRGAYEQYF.